This is a list of T cell receptor beta chains from one sample in a study of response to subunit inactivated influenza vaccine. TCRdb passed the RT-PCR reads through MiXCR, listing each CDR3 protein once. The sample has 150,000 to 200,000 distinct CDR3 sequences; less than 15% are singletons. The same sample was also studied in work on T cells expressing NK-cell markers.

The sample here was CD8+ T cells sorted from PBMCs, taken 11 to 12 days after vaccination. The receptors stem from a man aged 50 to 60 who received an inactivated influenza vaccine. Each CDR3 is given without its conserved first and last residue.

TRBJ2-3	TRBV7-9	ASSPSLAGVRTDTQY
TRBJ2-6	TRBV5-5	ASSLNPGGSSGANVLT
TRBJ2-1	TRBV30	AWTAGTNEQF
TRBJ2-2	TRBV7-8	ASSLGSGELF
TRBJ2-1	TRBV5-1	ASSAFTSDTYNEQF
TRBJ2-3	TRBV10-3	AISVNWDGDLDTQY
TRBJ2-1	TRBV7-6	ASSLEGETYNEQF
TRBJ2-7	TRBV7-9	ASSLEGGLSEQY
TRBJ1-2	TRBV20-1	SARDLLGSNYGYT
TRBJ2-3	TRBV27	ASSLFPLAGAADTQY
TRBJ2-1	TRBV27	ASSLGGTAPNEQF
TRBJ2-7	TRBV2	ASTGGNVYEQY
TRBJ2-7	TRBV12-3/TRBV12-4	ASSGLESYEQY
TRBJ2-7	TRBV20-1	SARTGQGKYEQY
TRBJ2-1	TRBV6-2/TRBV6-3	ASSYPGTANEQF
TRBJ2-3	TRBV7-6	ASSILAGGHDYTDTQY
TRBJ2-7	TRBV6-2/TRBV6-3	ASNRPGTGVNEQY
TRBJ2-3	TRBV28	ASSGGRGLEALGVTDTQY
TRBJ2-7	TRBV6-5	ASSYSPSSYEQY
TRBJ2-7	TRBV12-3/TRBV12-4	ASSLGTGSYEEQY
TRBJ1-4	TRBV16	ASSQVRNEKLF
TRBJ2-1	TRBV7-8	ASSSTETSGRAVNEQF
TRBJ2-4	TRBV6-1	ASSHSALAKNIQY
TRBJ1-3	TRBV12-3/TRBV12-4	ASSPGGSGNTIY